This is a list of T cell receptor beta chains from one sample in a study of T-cell reconstitution after alpha-beta-depleted transplantation in children. Via MiXCR, TCRdb re-called the PCR reads, giving one row per CDR3 protein. The sample contains around 100,000 distinct CDR3 sequences, around 5.9% of which appear only once. Sequences were derived from PBMCs, mostly from graft donor cells, sampled 60 days after TCRalphabeta/CD19-depleted stem cell transplant. The receptors were sampled from a female patient aged 2 to 10 who had a stem cell transplant for Fanconi anemia, so the T cells may come from the graft donor. Both conserved end residues are part of each CDR3. Each record gives: CDR3 protein, CDR3 DNA, V gene, J gene, D gene, clone size. The D gene is left open where the match is weak. Clone sizes are given selectively: once, few, many, or a class where the clone is expanded.

CASSYSLVGQPQHF	TGTGCCAGCAGTTACTCGCTCGTCGGCCAGCCCCAGCATTTT	TRBV6-5	TRBJ1-5	NA	many
CASSIYRGRSRDTQYF	TGTGCCAGCAGCATTTACAGGGGGCGTTCGAGGGATACGCAGTATTTT	TRBV5-8	TRBJ2-3	TRBD1	many
CASSQDHSNQPQHF	TGTGCCAGCAGCCAAGACCATAGCAATCAGCCCCAGCATTTT	TRBV4-2	TRBJ1-5	NA	few
CASSLTAMNTEAFF	TGCGCCAGCAGCTTGACAGCCATGAACACTGAAGCTTTCTTT	TRBV5-1	TRBJ1-1	NA	many
CASSFLGGPNEQFF	TGCGCCAGCAGCTTCCTAGGGGGGCCGAATGAGCAGTTCTTC	TRBV5-1	TRBJ2-1	NA	NA
CASSLTMYRGSGANVLTF	TGCGCCAGCAGCTTGACTATGTACAGGGGCTCTGGGGCCAACGTCCTGACTTTC	TRBV5-1	TRBJ2-6	TRBD1	few
CATSRPDPFEGEQYF	TGTGCCACCAGCAGACCGGACCCGTTTGAGGGGGAGCAGTACTTC	TRBV15	TRBJ2-7	NA	few
CASSQGLAGTDSEQYF	TGTGCCAGCAGCCAAGGACTAGCGGGGACGGATTCCGAGCAGTACTTC	TRBV3-1	TRBJ2-7	TRBD2	many
CASSERDRGGQPQHF	TGCGCCAGCAGTGAAAGGGACAGGGGAGGTCAGCCCCAGCATTTT	TRBV10-1	TRBJ1-5	TRBD1	NA
CASSLTGGAYNEQFF	TGTGCCAGCAGTTTGACGGGGGGGGCCTACAATGAGCAGTTCTTC	TRBV28	TRBJ2-1	TRBD2	many
CSASRETDTQYF	TGCAGTGCTAGTAGAGAAACAGATACGCAGTATTTT	TRBV20-1	TRBJ2-3	NA	many
CSVTDRFTEAFF	TGCAGTGTTACGGACAGGTTCACTGAAGCTTTCTTT	TRBV20-1	TRBJ1-1	TRBD1	many
CASSLRGPSTQYF	TGTGCCAGCAGCTTGAGGGGTCCTAGTACGCAGTATTTT	TRBV5-4	TRBJ2-3	NA	few
CASTRLAGETQYF	TGTGCCAGCACCCGGCTAGCGGGGGAGACCCAGTACTTC	TRBV12-3/TRBV12-4	TRBJ2-5	TRBD2	many
CASSSQGVDQPQHF	TGTGCCAGCAGTTCACAGGGAGTGGATCAGCCCCAGCATTTT	TRBV2	TRBJ1-5	NA	few
CSASGMEAFF	TGCAGTGCTAGTGGAATGGAAGCTTTCTTT	TRBV20-1	TRBJ1-1	NA	NA
CASSPLGREAEQYF	TGTGCCAGCTCACCACTTGGGAGGGAAGCCGAGCAGTACTTC	TRBV18	TRBJ2-7	TRBD2	many
CASSFSGGMNTQYF	TGTGCCAGCAGTTTTTCCGGCGGTATGAATACGCAGTATTTT	TRBV27	TRBJ2-3	NA	many
CASSNPGLHSYEQYF	TGTGCCAGCAGCAACCCGGGACTACACTCCTACGAGCAGTACTTC	TRBV11-2	TRBJ2-7	TRBD2	many
CASSSRGLVLNTEAFF	TGCGCCAGCAGCAGCAGGGGCTTGGTCCTCAACACTGAAGCTTTCTTT	TRBV5-1	TRBJ1-1	NA	few
CASSLQPNTEAFF	TGTGCCAGCAGCTTGCAACCGAACACTGAAGCTTTCTTT	TRBV11-1	TRBJ1-1	NA	NA